Listed here are 16 T cell receptor beta chains from one sample, sequenced in a study of response to subunit inactivated influenza vaccine. TCRdb processed the RT-PCR reads anew with MiXCR; each CDR3 protein has one entry. The sample includes about 540,000 distinct CDR3 sequences, around 25% of them seen just once. The same data also contributed to another study, on T cells expressing NK-cell markers. According to that study: The authors made TCR beta cDNA libraries by 5'RACE template switching. This switching added a universal primer site and UMIs.

Sequences were derived from CD4+ T cells sorted from PBMCs, sampled 11 to 12 days after vaccination. Every receptor here comes from a man aged 45-65 years who received an inactivated influenza vaccine.

The V gene is TRBV27, the J gene TRBJ2-7; TRBD2 matches 7 bases. Trimming removed 5 bases from V and 3 bases from J; junction bases left unmatched: 4. Germline V lookup: CDR1 MNHEY, CDR2 SMNVEV (reference sequence). CDR3 length: 13 amino acids. In DNA, the CDR3 is TGTGCCAGCAGTCGCAGGGAGGGCTACGAGCAGTACTTC. Its translation is CASSRREGYEQYF.

The V gene is TRBV5-1, the J gene TRBJ2-7; D uncertain. CDR3 length equals 16 residues. Trimming shortened V by 2 bases and J by 3 bases, and 18 bases separated the two germline ends. The germline CDR1 and CDR2 sequences are SGHRS and YFSETQ. The CDR3 DNA follows: TGCGCCAGCAGCTTCTCAGGTCGGTTCTTGCACTACGAGCAGTACTTC. As protein: CASSFSGRFLHYEQYF.

The chain employs TRBV12-3 or TRBV12-4 and TRBJ1-6; D may be TRBD1 (5 bases). The CDR3 runs 17 residues. Trimming took off 1 base at V and 0 bases at J, with 10 bases between the two ends. The CDR3 DNA follows: TGTGCCAGCAGTTTAGGACAGCCAAGCTCCTATAATTCACCCCTCCACTTT. Protein: CASSLGQPSSYNSPLHF.

This clonotype was recorded a few times. Written as DNA, the CDR3 is TGTGCCAGCAGCCAAGATCGCCGAGGGCCAGATACGCAGTATTTT. This translates into CASSQDRRGPDTQYF. The chain couples TRBV4-2 to TRBJ2-3, with D maybe TRBD2 (5 bases). Germline V gene data show CDR1 as LGHNA and CDR2 as YNFKEQ. Trimming cost V 0 bases and J 4 bases, with 11 bases left between them. There are 15 residues in the CDR3.

This clonotype was seen at least ten times. The V gene is TRBV12-3 or TRBV12-4, the J gene TRBJ1-1; 7 bases are shared with TRBD1. Trimming cost V 4 bases and J 8 bases; bases outside gene matches: 4. The CDR3 consists of 12 residues. CDR3 DNA: TGTGCCAGCAGTTCCTCAGGGGGAGAAGCTTTCTTT. Protein product: CASSSSGGEAFF.

This clonotype was seen once. The chain uses TRBV27 and TRBJ1-2; no reliable D call. Trimming removed 3 bases from V and 7 bases from J, with 15 bases in between. Per germline, CDR1 MNHEY and CDR2 SMNVEV (reference sequence). This CDR3 is 14 amino acids long. In DNA form, the CDR3 reads TGTGCCAGCAGTTTTCGGGAGGGATCGAGTGGCTACACCTTC. Protein sequence: CASSFREGSSGYTF.

The genes are TRBV7-9 and TRBJ2-5; D not certain. Germline-derived CDR1 and CDR2 are SEHNR and FQNEAQ (reference sequence). The CDR3 has 14 amino acids. With 7 bases removed from V and 1 base from J, the gap between germline ends came to 13 bases. CDR3 in DNA: TGTGCCAGCAAAAATGGCCAGTTCCAAGAGACCCAGTACTTC. Its translation: CASKNGQFQETQYF.

This clonotype has a single count. The chain uses TRBV7-9 and TRBJ2-3; TRBD2 agrees at 13 bases. V was clipped by 5 bases and J by 1 base; unmatched bases: 6. This CDR3 contains 17 residues. In germline, CDR1 is SEHNR, CDR2 FQNEAQ (reference sequence). The CDR3 nucleotides read TGTGCCAGCAGCGCAGTACTAGCGGGGGGGCGCACAGATACGCAGTATTTT. Protein product: CASSAVLAGGRTDTQYF.

J is TRBJ2-5 and V is TRBV20-1; D may match TRBD1 or TRBD2 (5 bases each). Germline V gene data show CDR1 as DFQATT and CDR2 as SNEGSKA (reference sequence). This CDR3 comprises 14 residues. V lost 6 bases and J lost 1, with 15 bases in between. This chain's CDR3 is CSARQRLTQETQYF. Here the CDR3 DNA reads TGCAGTGCCAGACAGCGACTAACCCAAGAGACCCAGTACTTC.

The chain carries TRBV9 and TRBJ2-5, with a tentative D call TRBD2 (6 bases). The CDR3 spans 13 residues. The V end lost 3 bases, the J end lost 7 bases, and 13 bases lay between the germline ends. Germline CDR1 and CDR2: SGDLS and YYNGEE. CDR3 DNA sequence: TGTGCCAGCAGCGAAACGGGGCGGGGGACCCAGTACTTC. This translates into CASSETGRGTQYF.

The rearrangement joins TRBV2 to TRBJ2-7, with TRBD2 matching over 8 bases. V trimming: 7 bases; J trimming: 5 bases; junction bases outside the gene matches: 7. CDR3 length: 13 residues. The germline V gene has CDR1 SNHLY and CDR2 FYNNEI. CDR3 in DNA: TGTGCCAGCAACCCGGGGGGGTACGACGAGCAGTACTTC. The encoded protein is CASNPGGYDEQYF.

The rearrangement uses TRBV15 and TRBJ2-3; maybe TRBD1 (6 bases). Germline CDR1 is LNHNV and CDR2 is YYDKDF (reference sequence). Trimming stripped 0 bases from V and 6 bases from J, with 10 bases between. This CDR3 region has 14 residues. The CDR3 protein is CATSRDAGADTQYF. The CDR3 nucleotides read TGTGCCACCAGCAGAGATGCAGGGGCGGATACGCAGTATTTT.

As DNA, the CDR3 is TGTGCCAGCAGCTTATTAGGCCAGGAGTCCACAGATACGCAGTATTTT. Translating it yields CASSLLGQESTDTQYF. J is TRBJ2-3 and V is TRBV7-2; D not certain. V was pared by 2 bases and J by 2 bases, with 14 bases between. CDR1 is SGHTA, CDR2 FQGNSA, per germline. CDR3 length equals 16 residues.

This clonotype was detected only a few times. The chain carries TRBV4-2 and TRBJ2-5, with 7 bases lining up with TRBD2. Looked up from germline, CDR1 is LGHNA and CDR2 is YNFKEQ. The CDR3 length is 15 residues. The V segment lost 5 bases and the J segment 5 bases; nucleotides outside the gene matches: 11. CDR3 amino acids: CASSTRAGIGETQYF. The CDR3 DNA reads TGTGCCAGCAGCACGAGAGCGGGGATTGGGGAGACCCAGTACTTC.

The chain recombines TRBV4-1 with TRBJ2-7, with D perhaps TRBD2 (5 bases). The CDR3 covers 14 residues. Germline V gives CDR1 MGHRA, CDR2 YSYEKL. Trimming pared 0 bases from V and 4 bases from J, leaving 10 bases between. CDR3 DNA: TGCGCCAGCAGCCAAGATTCTTCGGGATACGAGCAGTACTTC. As protein: CASSQDSSGYEQYF.

This chain joins TRBV4-3 and TRBJ2-3, with D possibly matching TRBD2 (5 bases). Germline values: CDR1 LGHNA, CDR2 YSLEER. V lost 0 bases, J lost 0 bases, and 13 bases lay in between. The CDR3 has 17 residues. CDR3 nucleotides: TGCGCCAGCAGCCAAGATCTGAGGGCCACGAGCACAGATACGCAGTATTTT. The encoded protein is CASSQDLRATSTDTQYF.